The clone carrying this T cell receptor beta chain was counted ten times or more. Its cognate antigen is unknown. The sample originates from a study of T cells in Graves' hyperthyroidism and ophthalmopathy. Study observations and caveats: The model forecast ophthalmopathy, anticipating it by a median around 6.5 months before onset.

From RNA transcripts, TCR beta CDR3 regions were amplified. HTBI primers were the set used in a first-round RT-PCR of the TCR CDR3. One entry per CDR3 protein, called by TCRdb with MiXCR from the multiplex PCR reads. The sample consists of around 610,000 distinct CDR3 sequences, about 15% of them appearing once. The CDR3 contains 16 residues. Germline CDR1 and CDR2: SGHAT and FQDESV (reference sequence). V lost 5 bases and J lost 6; bases outside the gene matches: 10. This TCR derives from a woman aged 40 to 50 with Graves' ophthalmopathy. Sequencing used blood. This chain links TRBV11-1 with TRBJ1-3, with 10 bases lining up with TRBD1. The CDR3 region is CASSLRDRGIENTIYF. The CDR3 DNA reads TGTGCCAGCAGCCTAAGGGACAGGGGAATCGAAAACACCATATATTTT.